Each of the 24 T cell receptor beta chains below was sequenced from the same sample in a study of beta chain features in type 1 diabetes. Expressed TCRB transcripts were sequenced because the entire RNA isolate underwent reverse transcription. Produced via immunoSEQ multiplex PCR; TCRdb's table is partial and in-frame only. The sample has a few hundred thousand clones, 27% seen once. The material sequenced was central memory CD4+ T cells from blood. The receptors stem from a man aged 25-45 years in good health.

V and J are TRBV11-2 and TRBJ2-7, with 7 bases fitting TRBD1. The CDR3 extends over 16 amino acids. The V gene's germline CDR1 is SGHAT and CDR2 FQNNGV. The ends lost 5 bases at V and 3 bases at J; junction bases unmatched: 13. The CDR3 region is CASSPAGTAYLYEQYF. The CDR3 DNA reads as TGTGCCAGCAGCCCAGCCGGGACAGCTTATCTCTACGAGCAGTACTTC.

This clone has just one count. The chain combines TRBV19 with TRBJ1-6; TRBD1 matches 7 bases. The CDR3 length is 17 residues. Trimming removed 5 bases from V and 2 bases from J; junction bases left unmatched: 9. Germline V CDR1 and CDR2: LNHDA, SQIVND (reference sequence). The CDR3 spells CASSADRAGAYNSPLHF. Here the CDR3 DNA reads TGTGCCAGTAGTGCCGACAGGGCCGGGGCCTATAATTCACCCCTCCACTTT.

The rearrangement uses TRBV6-1 and TRBJ2-7; D assignment may be TRBD1 or TRBD2 (6 bases each). V dropped 3 bases and J dropped 6 bases, with 15 bases sitting between them. The CDR3 is 14 amino acids. The germline gives CDR1 MNHNS, CDR2 SASEGT. As DNA, the CDR3 is TGTGCCAGCAGTGACACCGGGGGCAGTTTCGAGCAGTACTTC. Translating gives CASSDTGGSFEQYF.

The rearrangement uses TRBV14 and TRBJ2-3; tentative D call: TRBD2 (6 bases). Per germline, CDR1 SGHDN and CDR2 FVKESK. The V and J ends lost 2 bases and 5 bases respectively, with 20 bases between them. The CDR3 loop spans 17 amino acids. This CDR3 is CASSQRRDSLSRDTQYF. CDR3 in DNA: TGTGCCAGCAGCCAAAGGCGGGACTCCCTTAGTCGAGATACGCAGTATTTT. Full variable domain (missing parts from reference TRBV14 and TRBJ2-3): EAGVTQFPSHSVIEKGQTVTLRCDPISGHDNLYWYRRVMGKEIKFLLHFVKESKQDESGMPNNRFLAERTGGTYSTLKVQPAELEDSGVYFCASSQRRDSLSRDTQYFGPGTRLTVL.

This clone was found a few times. The chain employs TRBV5-1 and TRBJ2-7, with 7 bases identical to TRBD1. Germline V gene sequence: CDR1 SGHRS, CDR2 YFSETQ. This CDR3 comprises 12 residues. V dropped 8 bases and J dropped 3; count of bases not matched to a gene: 5. The CDR3 loop is CASRQGNYEQYF. The CDR3 DNA follows: TGCGCCAGTCGACAGGGTAACTACGAGCAGTACTTC.

The chain is built from TRBV30 and TRBJ1-1; D call uncertain. Trimming cost V 5 bases and J 1 base, with 11 bases left between them. The CDR3 is made up of 13 amino acids. Germline V gives CDR1 GTSNPN, CDR2 SVGIG (reference sequence). CDR3 bases: TGTGCCTGGGAGAGGGATAAGAACACTGAAGCTTTCTTT. Amino acids: CAWERDKNTEAFF.

The gene calls are TRBV18 and TRBJ2-1; no clear D. The V end was cut by 4 bases, the J end by 0 bases, with 10 bases between. Germline values: CDR1 KGHSH, CDR2 LQKENI. The CDR3 sequence is 15 residues long. The CDR3 region is CASSRRSISYNEQFF. The CDR3 DNA follows: TGTGCCAGCTCACGTCGGAGCATCTCCTACAATGAGCAGTTCTTC.

This clone was seen a handful of times. The rearrangement links TRBV30 to TRBJ2-5; no clear D. The CDR3 length is 13 residues. In germline, CDR1 is GTSNPN, CDR2 SVGIG (reference sequence). With 3 bases removed from V and 5 bases from J, the gap between germline ends came to 13 bases. The CDR3 spells CAWSSKGRETQYF. The CDR3 DNA reads TGTGCCTGGAGCTCTAAAGGCAGGGAGACCCAGTACTTC.

In this sample, this clone turned up a few times. The CDR3 sequence: CAWSVRHFSGNTIYF. In DNA, the CDR3 is TGTGCCTGGAGTGTAAGGCACTTCTCTGGAAACACCATATATTTT. This chain connects TRBV30 to TRBJ1-3; D is undetermined. Deletions cut 0 bases from V and 0 bases from J, with 9 bases between. The CDR3 spans 15 residues. Germline CDR1 GTSNPN, CDR2 SVGIG (reference sequence).

This clone was observed a few times. The genes are TRBV9 and TRBJ2-1, with 7 positions matching TRBD2. This CDR3 has 18 amino acids. V was pared by 0 bases and J by 7 bases, with 16 bases of the junction left unmatched. The germline V gene encodes CDR1 SGDLS and CDR2 YYNGEE. The CDR3 loop is CASSVEGGGSHRGNEQFF. CDR3 nucleotides: TGTGCCAGCAGCGTAGAAGGTGGCGGGAGTCACCGGGGGAATGAGCAGTTCTTC.

This clone was found many times. The chain joins TRBV30 to TRBJ1-2; D perhaps matches TRBD1 (5 bases). V lost 5 bases to trimming and J lost 6 bases, with 16 bases between them. The CDR3 spans 13 residues. The V gene's germline CDR1 is GTSNPN and CDR2 SVGIG (reference sequence). In nucleotides, the CDR3 is TGTGCCTGGGCTCCCGGGGGATCCAATGGCTACACCTTC. Residues: CAWAPGGSNGYTF.

This clone was picked up a small number of times. This chain joins TRBV5-1 and TRBJ2-1; TRBD2 matches at 9 bases. With 5 bases clipped from V and 7 bases from J, the junction kept 10 bases outside the gene matches. The CDR3 loop spans 15 amino acids. Per the germline V gene, CDR1 is SGHRS and CDR2 is YFSETQ. The CDR3 DNA follows: TGCGCCAGCAGTTTGACTAGCGGAGCTGGGAATGAGCAGTTCTTC. Its translation is CASSLTSGAGNEQFF.

This clone was observed at least ten times. This CDR3 is CSVRSAEQYF. The CDR3 region has the DNA TGCAGCGTTCGTTCGGCAGAGCAGTACTTC. This chain joins TRBV29-1 and TRBJ2-7; D ambiguous. Trimming left V 5 bases short and J 7 bases short, with 9 bases between. Germline V lookup: CDR1 SQVTM, CDR2 ANQGSEA. The CDR3 has 10 amino acids.

This clone was counted between two and nine times. The V call is TRBV5-6, the J call TRBJ1-1; unclear D gene. The CDR3 consists of 13 residues. Germline V lookup: CDR1 SGHDT, CDR2 YYEEEE. V was shortened by 4 bases and J by 9 bases, with 16 bases between the two germline ends. Here the CDR3 DNA reads TGTGCCAGCAGCCGGATAGGGCAGGCTCAAGCTTTCTTT. The encoded protein is CASSRIGQAQAFF.

This clone has a handful of counts. The chain recombines TRBV5-6 with TRBJ2-7; D call uncertain. The germline V gene has CDR1 SGHDT and CDR2 YYEEEE. Trimming pared 0 bases from V and 7 bases from J, leaving 5 bases between. This CDR3 contains 11 residues. The CDR3 DNA reads as TGTGCCAGCAGCTTGGGAGGAGAGCAGTACTTC. Residues: CASSLGGEQYF.

This chain joins TRBV7-2 and TRBJ1-1; tentatively, D is TRBD1 (6 bases). The CDR3 runs 12 residues. Trimming took off 3 bases at V and 13 bases at J, with 15 bases between the two ends. Germline CDR1 reads SGHTA; CDR2 reads FQGNSA. The chain's CDR3 is CASSLTGYIGFF. The DNA for the CDR3 is TGTGCCAGCAGCTTGACAGGTTATATAGGTTTCTTT. The full variable domain, in which reference TRBV7-2 and TRBJ1-1 provide the parts outside the CDR3, is GAGVSQSPSNKVTEKGKDVELRCDPISGHTALYWYRQSLGQGLEFLIYFQGNSAPDKSGLPSDRFSAERTGGSVSTLTIQRTQQEDSAVYLCASSLTGYIGFFGQGTRLTVV.

The J gene is TRBJ1-4, the V gene TRBV7-8; TRBD1 matches 7 bases. The CDR3 length is 15 residues. The J segment lost 8 bases and the V segment lost 5 bases, leaving 11 bases of the junction unmatched. CDR1 and CDR2 (germline): SGHVS, FQNEAQ. This CDR3 reads CASSPRQGGGEKLFF. The CDR3 nucleotides are TGTGCCAGCAGCCCTAGACAGGGTGGAGGGGAAAAACTGTTTTTT.

The V gene is TRBV7-2, the J gene TRBJ2-3; D possibly corresponds to TRBD2 (5 bases). V dropped 3 bases and J dropped 5 bases, with 12 bases sitting between them. Germline-derived CDR1 and CDR2 are SGHTA and FQGNSA. CDR3 length: 14 amino acids. CDR3 coding DNA: TGTGCCAGCAGCTTGGCTAGCTCCATAGATACGCAGTATTTT. Protein sequence: CASSLASSIDTQYF.

The gene calls are TRBV7-8 and TRBJ2-5, with D possibly TRBD1 on 6 matching bases. Germline loops: CDR1 SGHVS, CDR2 FQNEAQ. This CDR3 has 11 amino acids. The germline V and J ends were trimmed by 8 bases and 3 bases, with 7 bases remaining between them. The chain's CDR3 is CASGQKETQYF. The CDR3 nucleotides are TGTGCCAGCGGACAGAAAGAGACCCAGTACTTC. Full variable domain (rest looked up from reference TRBV7-8 and TRBJ2-5): GAGVSQSPRYKVAKRGQDVALRCDPISGHVSLFWYQQALGQGPEFLTYFQNEAQLDKSGLPSDRFFAERPEGSVSTLKIQRTQQEDSAVYLCASGQKETQYFGPGTRLLVL.

This clone has just a few counts. The CDR3 DNA reads TGTGCCACCGTGGACAGAGCTCTGAACACTGAAGCTTTCTTT. Its protein is CATVDRALNTEAFF. The chain employs TRBV19 and TRBJ1-1, with D possibly matching TRBD1 (6 bases). The CDR3 sequence is 14 residues long. Trimming stripped 10 bases from V and 0 bases from J, with 15 bases between. Germline V gene data show CDR1 as LNHDA and CDR2 as SQIVND (reference sequence).

This clone was observed a few times. The rearrangement links TRBV25-1 to TRBJ2-3; TRBD1 might be the D (5 bases). With 1 base removed from V and 6 bases from J, the gap between germline ends came to 14 bases. This CDR3 has 15 residues. CDR1 and CDR2 from the germline V gene are MGHDK and SYGVNS. CDR3 bases: TGTGCCAGCAGTGAATGGGGCGCCTCAGGGGATACGCAGTATTTT. This encodes CASSEWGASGDTQYF. The full variable domain, with the rest looked up from reference TRBV25-1 and TRBJ2-3, is EADIYQTPRYLVIGTGKKITLECSQTMGHDKMYWYQQDPGMELHLIHYSYGVNSTEKGDLSSESTVSRIRTEHFPLTLESARPSHTSQYLCASSEWGASGDTQYFGPGTRLTVL.

This clone was seen more than once but under ten times. The rearrangement uses TRBV2 and TRBJ2-4; D gene uncertain. The V and J ends lost 4 bases and 8 bases respectively, with 15 bases between them. The CDR3 is 14 residues long. Per germline, CDR1 SNHLY and CDR2 FYNNEI. This CDR3 reads CASSVTGVFDIQYF. The CDR3 coding sequence is TGTGCCAGCAGTGTAACGGGCGTGTTTGACATTCAGTACTTC. The full variable domain, completed using reference TRBV2 and TRBJ2-4, is EPEVTQTPSHQVTQMGQEVILRCVPISNHLYFYWYRQILGQKVEFLVSFYNNEISEKSEIFDDQFSVERPDGSNFTLKIRSTKLEDSAMYFCASSVTGVFDIQYFGAGTRLSVL.

This chain connects TRBV6-1 to TRBJ2-3; the D gene is possibly TRBD1 (6 bases). The germline V gene has CDR1 MNHNS and CDR2 SASEGT. The CDR3 sequence is 17 residues long. Between the trimmed V and J ends, which lost 4 bases and 0 bases, there was a span of 17 bases. CDR3 nucleotides: TGTGCCAGCAGTGGCTCTCAGGACAGTGATAGCACAGATACGCAGTATTTT. Translated: CASSGSQDSDSTDTQYF.

This chain links TRBV7-8 with TRBJ2-7; a possible D gene is TRBD2 (6 bases). This CDR3 has 14 residues. V gave up 0 bases and J gave up 3 bases, with 9 bases separating them. Looked up from germline, CDR1 is SGHVS and CDR2 is FQNEAQ. The CDR3 region is CASSLASGIYEQYF. The CDR3 DNA is TGTGCCAGCAGCTTAGCTAGCGGAATCTACGAGCAGTACTTC.